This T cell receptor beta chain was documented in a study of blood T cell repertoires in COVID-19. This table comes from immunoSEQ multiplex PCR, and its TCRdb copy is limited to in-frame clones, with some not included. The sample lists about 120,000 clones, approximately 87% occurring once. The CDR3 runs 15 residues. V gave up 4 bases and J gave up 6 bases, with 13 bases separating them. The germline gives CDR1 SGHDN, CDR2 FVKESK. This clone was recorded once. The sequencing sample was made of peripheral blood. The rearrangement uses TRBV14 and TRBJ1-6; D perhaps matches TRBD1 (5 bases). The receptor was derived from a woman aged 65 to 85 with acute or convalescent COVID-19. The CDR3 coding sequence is TGTGCCAGCAGCCCCGCGGGGGGTTTTAATTCACCCCTCCACTTT. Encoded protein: CASSPAGGFNSPLHF.